This TCR beta chain was recorded in a study of T cells in Graves' hyperthyroidism and ophthalmopathy. Researchers took RNA transcripts and amplified the TCR beta CDR3 regions from them. First-round RT-PCR targeting the TCR CDR3 was performed with the HTBI primer set. TCRdb processed the multiplex PCR reads anew with MiXCR; each CDR3 protein has one entry. This sample yields fewer than 850,000 distinct CDR3 sequences, of which about 18% are seen a single time; around 15% belongs to the top ten. Graves' hyperthyroidism is called stable when ophthalmopathy does not progress within 18 months. Hyperthyroidism had been newly diagnosed in patients aged 18 to 65, and its duration was under 2 months. Per germline, CDR1 SGDLS and CDR2 YYNGEE. The CDR3 has 15 amino acids. V dropped 1 base and J dropped 0 bases, with 8 bases sitting between them. Findings of the study overall: Prediction of ophthalmopathy progression came a median around 6.5 months pre-onset. Blood also held most thyroid clonotypes expanded beyond 0.001.

This clonotype turned up a few times. Its antigen is unknown. Sequenced: blood. This sequence joins TRBV9 and TRBJ1-3; D unclear. The origin of this receptor is a man in his fifties with Graves' hyperthyroidism. The CDR3 loop reads CASSVFSSSGNTIYF. The CDR3 nucleotides are TGTGCCAGCAGCGTATTTAGTAGCTCTGGAAACACCATATATTTT.